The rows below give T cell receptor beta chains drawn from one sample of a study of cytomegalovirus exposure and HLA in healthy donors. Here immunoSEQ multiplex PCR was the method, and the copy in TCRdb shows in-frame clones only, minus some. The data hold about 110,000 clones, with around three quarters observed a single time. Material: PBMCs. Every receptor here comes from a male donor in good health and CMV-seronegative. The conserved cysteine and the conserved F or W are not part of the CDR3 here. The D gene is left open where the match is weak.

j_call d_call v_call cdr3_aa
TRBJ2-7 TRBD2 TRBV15 ATSRDRGRGSEQY
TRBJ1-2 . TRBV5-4 ASSHTGAYGYT
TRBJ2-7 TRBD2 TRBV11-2 ASSWTSGVSYEQY
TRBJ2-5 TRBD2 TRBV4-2 ASSRRTSGAQETQY
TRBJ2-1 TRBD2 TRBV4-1 ASSFPGGSTDRSSYNEQF
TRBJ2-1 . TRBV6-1 ASSATTYEQF
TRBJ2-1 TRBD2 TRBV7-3 ASSPGTSINEQF
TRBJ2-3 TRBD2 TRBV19 ASSIDSLTSGSTDTQY
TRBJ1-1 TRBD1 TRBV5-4 ASSPRTGGFDTEAF
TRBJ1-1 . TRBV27 ASGLMVGVDTEAF
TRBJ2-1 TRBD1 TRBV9 ASSVGRGLDNEQF
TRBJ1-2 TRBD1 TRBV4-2 ASSQGPTGAYGYT
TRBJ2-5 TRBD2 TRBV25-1 ASSGAGAETQY
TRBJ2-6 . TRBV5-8 ASSLLGFSGANVLT
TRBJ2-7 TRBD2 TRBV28 ASSPDSGLVTYEQY
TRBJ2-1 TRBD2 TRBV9 ASSVDGGLVNEQF
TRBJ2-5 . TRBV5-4 ASSSSFQETQY
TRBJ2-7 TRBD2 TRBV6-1 ASRTGTSVAYEQY
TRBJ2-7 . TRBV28 ASSTGQLLGEQY
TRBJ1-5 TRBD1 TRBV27 ASSRGAGGIYQPQH
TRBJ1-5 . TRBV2 ASSITGNHRPQH
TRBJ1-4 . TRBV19 ASSTGQTTNEKLF
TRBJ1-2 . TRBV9 ASSVDPGDYGYT
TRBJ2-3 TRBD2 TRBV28 ASGRLAPYTQY
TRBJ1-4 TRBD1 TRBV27 ASSPQGAWEKLF
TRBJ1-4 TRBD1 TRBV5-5 ASSQGTGNYEKLF
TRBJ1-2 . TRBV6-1 ASSEAGIADGYT
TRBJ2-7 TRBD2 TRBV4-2 ASSQGLAGSYEQY
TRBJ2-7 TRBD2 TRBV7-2 ASSLKEGLALPYEQY
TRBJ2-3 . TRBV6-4 ASSDNSGADTQY
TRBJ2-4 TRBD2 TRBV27 ASSKVGRADAKNIQY
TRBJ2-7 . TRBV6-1 ASSEAGAASSYEQY
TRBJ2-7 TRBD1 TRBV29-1 SVEVTGNGEQY
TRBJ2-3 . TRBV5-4 ASSFGGTDTQY
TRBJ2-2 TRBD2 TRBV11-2 ASSLGLALRTGELF
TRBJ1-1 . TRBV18 ASSPGQSNTEAF
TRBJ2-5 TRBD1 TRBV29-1 SVAGQFQETQY
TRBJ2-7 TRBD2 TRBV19 ASSTSGRFFPYEQY
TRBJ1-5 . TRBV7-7 ASSLAGRWSNQPQH
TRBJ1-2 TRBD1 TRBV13 ASSLDGTATMYT
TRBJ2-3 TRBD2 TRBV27 ASSLGLAGYTQY
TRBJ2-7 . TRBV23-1 ASSQYRTSYEQY
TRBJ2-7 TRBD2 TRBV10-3 AISGGGREY
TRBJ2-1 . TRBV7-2 ASSLSMTVYNEQF
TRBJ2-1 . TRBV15 ATSRATILRQNEQF